Presented here are 18 T cell receptor beta chains from one specimen sequenced in a study of T cell changes during pregnancy in multiple sclerosis. The repertoire was sequenced with immunoSEQ multiplex PCR; TCRdb's copy has only in-frame clones and lacks some. In the table there are 8,500 to 13,000 clones, about 89% of which are singletons. The source material was CD8+ T cells from peripheral blood mononuclear cells, sampled in the first trimester of pregnancy. The source of these receptors is a female donor in good health, enrolled as a control in a pregnancy study.

This clone showed up just once. The chain has TRBV5-6 and TRBJ2-5, with D possibly being TRBD1 (5 bases). Germline assignment: CDR1 SGHDT and CDR2 YYEEEE. This CDR3 contains 16 residues. V lost 4 bases to trimming and J lost 0 bases, with 16 bases between them. CDR3 sequence: CASSPVGAINQETQYF. CDR3 nucleotide sequence: TGTGCCAGCAGCCCCGTAGGGGCGATCAACCAAGAGACCCAGTACTTC.

The chain recombines TRBV11-2 with TRBJ1-2, with TRBD1 matching 8 bases. Germline V gives CDR1 SGHAT, CDR2 FQNNGV. This CDR3 is 17 amino acids long. V shed 0 bases, J shed 3 bases, and the junction held 9 bases outside the gene matches. The CDR3: CASSLDPTGVGDYGYTF. The CDR3 coding sequence is TGTGCCAGCAGCTTAGACCCGACAGGGGTTGGAGACTATGGCTACACCTTC.

The chain carries TRBV18 and TRBJ2-3, with a weak D call TRBD2 (5 bases). The germline CDR1 and CDR2 sequences are KGHSH and LQKENI. Trimming pared 4 bases from V and 0 bases from J, leaving 23 bases between. The CDR3 totals 19 residues. CDR3 bases: TGTGCCAGCTCACAATCCGCAGTTTCGCGGGTCCCTAGCACAGATACGCAGTATTTT. It is translated as CASSQSAVSRVPSTDTQYF.

In nucleotides, the CDR3 is TGTGCCAGCAGCCAAGTTCCCCGACAGGGTCTACTCACTGGAAACACCATATATTTT. As protein: CASSQVPRQGLLTGNTIYF. This rearrangement joins TRBV14 to TRBJ1-3, with 7 bases identical to TRBD1. This CDR3 is 19 amino acids long. J lost 2 bases, V lost 1 base, and 14 bases had no gene match. Germline-derived CDR1 and CDR2 are SGHDN and FVKESK.

The rearrangement uses TRBV7-6 and TRBJ2-1; maybe TRBD2 (7 bases). This CDR3 is 12 amino acids long. V was trimmed by 8 bases and J by 4 bases, leaving 9 bases between them. Germline V gene sequence: CDR1 SGHVS, CDR2 FNYEAQ. CDR3 nucleotide sequence: TGTGCCAGCGGGGGGGCTTACAATGAGCAGTTCTTC. Translating it yields CASGGAYNEQFF.

This clone came up once. The chain uses TRBV5-4 and TRBJ1-1; 9 bases fit TRBD1. CDR1 and CDR2 (germline): SGHNT, YYREEE (reference sequence). This CDR3 comprises 15 residues. With 4 bases clipped from V and 5 bases from J, the junction kept 9 bases outside the gene matches. CDR3: CASSVGTGGGTEAFF. The CDR3 nucleotides read TGTGCCAGCAGCGTGGGAACAGGGGGCGGAACTGAAGCTTTCTTT.

The CDR3, as DNA: TGTGCCAGCAGCTTCCTAGCGGGGGGCATGAACACCGGGGAGCTGTTTTTT. Amino acids: CASSFLAGGMNTGELFF. The genes are TRBV7-8 and TRBJ2-2; the match to TRBD2 covers 11 bases. Germline lookup yields CDR1 SGHVS and CDR2 FQNEAQ. CDR3 size: 17 residues. The ends lost 3 bases at V and 1 base at J; junction bases unmatched: 4.

CDR3 amino acids: CASSPPSGGDNEQFF. CDR3 in DNA: TGCGCCAGCAGCCCCCCATCGGGGGGCGACAATGAGCAGTTCTTC. The V gene is TRBV5-1, the J gene TRBJ2-1; D is perhaps TRBD2 (7 bases). The V and J ends lost 4 bases and 5 bases respectively, with 16 bases between them. Germline V lookup: CDR1 SGHRS, CDR2 YFSETQ. CDR3 size: 15 residues.

The chain joins TRBV4-2 to TRBJ2-3; 11 nucleotides line up with TRBD2. Germline lookup yields CDR1 LGHNA and CDR2 YNFKEQ. J gave up 4 bases and V 0 bases, and 3 bases lay outside the gene matches. CDR3 size: 16 residues. CDR3 nucleotides: TGTGCCAGCAGCCAAGATACTAGCGGGGGAGCAGATACGCAGTATTTT. Translating it yields CASSQDTSGGADTQYF.

The rearrangement links TRBV27 to TRBJ1-2; unclear D gene. Trimming removed 3 bases from V and 2 bases from J, with 7 bases in between. Germline values: CDR1 MNHEY, CDR2 SMNVEV (reference sequence). The CDR3 consists of 13 residues. The CDR3, as DNA: TGTGCCAGCAGTTTGTCCGGGAACTATGGCTACACCTTC. It translates to CASSLSGNYGYTF.

The chain employs TRBV9 and TRBJ1-1; 11 bases map to TRBD1. CDR1 SGDLS and CDR2 YYNGEE come from the germline V gene. The CDR3 consists of 14 residues. The junction had 3 bases not matched to a gene; V was cut back by 4 bases and J by 4 bases. The CDR3 nucleotides read TGTGCCAGCAGCTGGGGACAGGGGGTCACTGAAGCTTTCTTT. Translated: CASSWGQGVTEAFF.

The chain recombines TRBV19 with TRBJ1-1; 7 nucleotides agree with TRBD1. The CDR3 runs to 15 residues. V dropped 4 bases and J dropped 2; count of bases not matched to a gene: 7. Germline lookup yields CDR1 LNHDA and CDR2 SQIVND (reference sequence). The CDR3 loop is CASSNAGTDNTEAFF. CDR3 DNA sequence: TGTGCCAGTAGTAACGCCGGGACAGATAACACTGAAGCTTTCTTT.

The chain has TRBV6-1 and TRBJ1-2; 8 bases match TRBD1. Germline lookup yields CDR1 MNHNS and CDR2 SASEGT. There are 13 residues in the CDR3. Unmatched junction bases numbered 2, after V lost 6 bases and J lost 2 bases. The CDR3 DNA reads as TGTGCCAGCAGGGACAGGGTCAACTATGGCTACACCTTC. Translating it yields CASRDRVNYGYTF.

This clone was seen just once. The V call is TRBV7-2, the J call TRBJ1-2; D gene unclear. Trimming cost V 0 bases and J 8 bases, with 4 bases left between them. In germline, CDR1 is SGHTA, CDR2 FQGNSA. The length of the CDR3 is 11 residues. The CDR3 bases are TGTGCCAGCAGCTTAGCTCTCGGCTACACCTTC. This encodes CASSLALGYTF.

The genes are TRBV10-3 and TRBJ2-1; 7 nucleotides agree with TRBD1. The CDR3 has 11 amino acids. CDR1 ENHRY and CDR2 SYGVKD come from the germline V gene. Losses at the gene ends were 10 bases for V and 6 bases for J; bases not matched to a gene: 3. CDR3 DNA: TGTGCCAGTAACAGGGGCAATGAGCAGTTCTTC. Residues: CASNRGNEQFF.

This chain joins TRBV7-2 and TRBJ2-7, with 10 bases matching TRBD1. This CDR3 is 16 amino acids long. Germline trimming cut 5 bases from V and 4 bases from J; bases unmatched to any gene: 11. The germline V gene encodes CDR1 SGHTA and CDR2 FQGNSA. The CDR3 sequence is CASSEPGQGILYEQYF. The CDR3 bases are TGTGCCAGCAGCGAACCGGGACAGGGGATACTTTACGAGCAGTACTTC.

Only one count was recorded for this clone. CDR3 in amino acids: CATYRTYEQYF. CDR3 DNA: TGTGCCACCTACAGGACCTACGAGCAGTACTTC. The rearrangement uses TRBV6-1 and TRBJ2-7, with D perhaps matching TRBD1 (5 bases). The CDR3 sequence is 11 residues long. Germline CDR1 MNHNS, CDR2 SASEGT. With 10 bases removed from V and 2 bases from J, the gap between germline ends came to 9 bases.

V and J are TRBV6-4 and TRBJ2-1, with TRBD2 identical over 9 bases. V shed 0 bases and J 6 bases; nucleotides not matched to a gene: 0. CDR1 MRHNA and CDR2 SNTAGT come from the germline V gene. The CDR3 covers 14 residues. The CDR3, as DNA: TGTGCCAGCAGTGACTCGCGGGGGGGCAATGAGCAGTTCTTC. Amino acids: CASSDSRGGNEQFF.